This entry lists 25 T cell receptor beta chains sequenced from one sample in a study of blood T cell repertoires in COVID-19. The method was immunoSEQ multiplex PCR; TCRdb's version includes in-frame clones alone and lacks a portion of them. The sample lists about 490,000 clones, approximately 83% occurring once. Sequencing was done on a sample of peripheral blood. These receptors all come from a human donor in a cohort sampled during active COVID-19.

The chain recombines TRBV6-6 with TRBJ2-1; D might be TRBD2 (6 bases). Trimming took 4 bases from V and 4 from J, leaving 11 bases between them. From germline, CDR1 is MNHNY and CDR2 SVGAGI (reference sequence). The CDR3 has 14 amino acids. The CDR3 sequence is CASSSEGPYNEQFF. As DNA, the CDR3 is TGTGCCAGCAGTTCGGAGGGCCCATACAATGAGCAGTTCTTC.

The chain employs TRBV29-1 and TRBJ2-1, with unresolved D. This CDR3 has 13 amino acids. Germline V gives CDR1 SQVTM, CDR2 ANQGSEA. V lost 6 bases, J lost 9 bases, and 18 bases lay in between. CDR3: CSVLDERSTEQFF. CDR3 sequence (DNA): TGCAGCGTACTCGATGAAAGATCCACTGAGCAGTTCTTC.

The rearrangement joins TRBV25-1 to TRBJ1-6; D perhaps matches TRBD1 (6 bases). The ends were cut back, 8 bases at V and 6 bases at J, with 17 bases in the middle. Germline V gene lookup returns CDR1 MGHDK and CDR2 SYGVNS. The CDR3 runs 15 residues. The CDR3 region is CASSKRDIANSPLHF. The CDR3 DNA reads TGTGCCAGCTCTAAGAGGGACATAGCTAATTCACCCCTCCACTTT.

J is TRBJ2-7 and V is TRBV19, with 8 bases identical to TRBD1. Trimming at V came to 5 bases and at J to 2 bases, leaving 8 bases not matched to a gene. Germline loops: CDR1 LNHDA, CDR2 SQIVND (reference sequence). The CDR3 extends over 15 amino acids. This CDR3 reads CASSEQAGGTYEQYF. The CDR3 DNA sequence: TGTGCCAGTAGTGAACAGGCAGGGGGCACCTACGAGCAGTACTTC. The full variable domain, in which reference TRBV19 and TRBJ2-7 provide the parts outside the CDR3, is DGGITQSPKYLFRKEGQNVTLSCEQNLNHDAMYWYRQDPGQGLRLIYYSQIVNDFQKGDIAEGYSVSREKKESFPLTVTSAQKNPTAFYLCASSEQAGGTYEQYFGPGTRLTVT.

This chain connects TRBV30 to TRBJ2-7, with 7 bases identical to TRBD1. CDR1 and CDR2 from the germline V gene are GTSNPN and SVGIG (reference sequence). With 2 bases clipped from V and 5 bases from J, the junction kept 9 bases outside the gene matches. This CDR3 has 14 amino acids. The CDR3 DNA follows: TGTGCCTGGAGTCCACCGACAGGGTTCCACGAGCAGTACTTC. Residues: CAWSPPTGFHEQYF.

The chain recombines TRBV6-5 with TRBJ1-2, with D perhaps TRBD1 (6 bases). The germline V and J ends were trimmed by 7 bases and 2 bases, with 14 bases remaining between them. The CDR3 totals 14 residues. Germline V gives CDR1 MNHEY, CDR2 SVGAGI. The CDR3: CASNPGRGNYGYTF. CDR3 coding DNA: TGTGCCAGCAATCCTGGGAGGGGGAACTATGGCTACACCTTC.

This clone was observed a handful of times. J is TRBJ1-1 and V is TRBV6-6; D not certain. V was shortened by 4 bases and J by 1 base, with 4 bases between the two germline ends. This CDR3 has 12 amino acids. Germline V gives CDR1 MNHNY, CDR2 SVGAGI (reference sequence). CDR3 region: CASSLKNTEAFF. The CDR3, as DNA: TGTGCCAGCAGTTTAAAGAACACTGAAGCTTTCTTT.

This rearrangement joins TRBV6-5 to TRBJ2-1; TRBD1 matches 7 bases. CDR3 size: 15 residues. V lost 0 bases, J lost 5 bases, and 4 bases stayed unmatched. Germline CDR1 MNHEY, CDR2 SVGAGI. The CDR3 nucleotides are TGTGCCAGCAGTTACTCGACAGGGACAAACAATGAGCAGTTCTTC. Its translation: CASSYSTGTNNEQFF.

The chain has TRBV19 and TRBJ2-4; tentatively, D is TRBD1 (5 bases). Trimming left V 2 bases short and J 4 bases short, with 9 bases between. The length of the CDR3 is 14 residues. Germline V gene lookup returns CDR1 LNHDA and CDR2 SQIVND (reference sequence). The CDR3 region is CASSIQGMKNIQYF. CDR3 bases: TGTGCCAGTAGTATACAGGGAATGAAAAACATTCAGTACTTC.

This clone occurred a few times. This chain joins TRBV19 and TRBJ2-1; 7 bases match TRBD2. Germline lookup yields CDR1 LNHDA and CDR2 SQIVND (reference sequence). The CDR3 sequence is 14 residues long. V lost 10 bases to trimming and J lost 10 bases; unmatched junction nucleotides: 16. DNA for the CDR3: TGTGCCACCGGCCAGGGCGGCGGGAGAACGGAGCAGTTCTTC. This sequence encodes CATGQGGGRTEQFF.

This clone was observed a single time. The V gene is TRBV7-6, the J gene TRBJ2-1; TRBD2 aligns across 11 bases. The V gene's germline CDR1 is SGHVS and CDR2 FNYEAQ. CDR3 size: 20 residues. The V gene end was trimmed by 2 bases and the J gene end by 5 bases; junction bases not matched to a gene: 17. The CDR3 loop reads CASSLSPGLAASTPNNEQFF. In nucleotides, the CDR3 is TGTGCCAGCAGCTTAAGCCCGGGACTAGCGGCCTCCACCCCTAACAATGAGCAGTTCTTC.

The chain joins TRBV9 to TRBJ1-5, with 10 bases matching TRBD1. The CDR3 contains 15 residues. Looked up from germline, CDR1 is SGDLS and CDR2 is YYNGEE. The ends lost 3 bases at V and 7 bases at J; junction bases unmatched: 7. The CDR3 nucleotides read TGTGCCAGCAGCGCGGGACAGGGGACGGGGCAGCCCCAGCATTTT. This encodes CASSAGQGTGQPQHF.

The rearrangement links TRBV9 to TRBJ2-7; 11 nucleotides align to TRBD2. This CDR3 is 16 amino acids long. Germline-derived CDR1 and CDR2 are SGDLS and YYNGEE. V gave up 4 bases and J gave up 2 bases; unmatched junction bases: 8. The CDR3, as DNA: TGTGCCAGCAGCCCTAGCGGGACTAGCGGAACCTACGAGCAGTACTTC. Its translation: CASSPSGTSGTYEQYF. The full variable domain, in which reference TRBV9 and TRBJ2-7 provide the parts outside the CDR3, is DSGVTQTPKHLITATGQRVTLRCSPRSGDLSVYWYQQSLDQGLQFLIQYYNGEERAKGNILERFSAQQFPDLHSELNLSSLELGDSALYFCASSPSGTSGTYEQYFGPGTRLTVT.

This chain joins TRBV7-6 and TRBJ2-2; D perhaps matches TRBD1 (6 bases). This CDR3 region has 16 residues. Germline CDR1 is SGHVS and CDR2 is FNYEAQ. Trimming took 2 bases from V and 2 from J, leaving 12 bases between them. The CDR3 DNA reads as TGTGCCAGCAGCTTAAATCAGGGGTTTAACACCGGGGAGCTGTTTTTT. Translating gives CASSLNQGFNTGELFF.

The V gene is TRBV4-2, the J gene TRBJ1-4, with unresolved D. Germline lookup yields CDR1 LGHNA and CDR2 YNFKEQ. This CDR3 has 12 amino acids. The V and J ends lost 3 bases and 8 bases respectively, with 7 bases between them. As DNA, the CDR3 is TGTGCCAGCAGCCAGAACGAGGAAAAACTGTTTTTT. Translated, it gives CASSQNEEKLFF.

The genes are TRBV6-6 and TRBJ1-2; the match to TRBD1 covers 8 bases. With V trimmed by 3 bases and J by 2 bases, 5 bases remained unmatched. In germline, CDR1 is MNHNY, CDR2 SVGAGI (reference sequence). This CDR3 has 15 residues. DNA of the CDR3: TGTGCCAGCAGTTATTCCAGGGGGCGCAACTATGGCTACACCTTC. Its protein product is CASSYSRGRNYGYTF.

In this sample, this clone turned up a few times. This chain connects TRBV28 to TRBJ2-7, with D perhaps TRBD2 (7 bases). This CDR3 has 15 residues. Per the germline V gene, CDR1 is MDHEN and CDR2 is SYDVKM. Trimming pared 6 bases from V and 0 bases from J, leaving 15 bases between. CDR3 DNA sequence: TGTGCCAGCAGGCTGGGGGGGGCCGCCTCCTACGAGCAGTACTTC. This translates into CASRLGGAASYEQYF.

The chain is built from TRBV6-5 and TRBJ2-5; 8 nucleotides agree with TRBD1. V lost 7 bases and J lost 5; bases outside the gene matches: 12. The germline V gene encodes CDR1 MNHEY and CDR2 SVGAGI. This CDR3 region has 15 residues. The CDR3 nucleotides read TGTGCCAGCATGGCTGGGCAGGGGGCTTACGAGACCCAGTACTTC. Translating it yields CASMAGQGAYETQYF.

V usage is TRBV7-6 and J usage is TRBJ1-5; D gene ambiguous. Looked up from germline, CDR1 is SGHVS and CDR2 is FNYEAQ. Trimming pared 3 bases from V and 7 bases from J, leaving 13 bases between. The CDR3 runs 14 residues. For the CDR3, the DNA is TGTGCCAGCAGCTTGGCGGCAGGCGGGCAGCCCCAGCATTTT. This gives the protein CASSLAAGGQPQHF. The entire variable domain, with the rest obtained from reference TRBV7-6 and TRBJ1-5, is as follows: GAGVSQSPRYKVTKRGQDVALRCDPISGHVSLYWYRQALGQGPEFLTYFNYEAQQDKSGLPNDRFSAERPEGSISTLTIQRTEQRDSAMYRCASSLAAGGQPQHFGDGTRLSIL.

The chain employs TRBV7-2 and TRBJ2-3; 8 bases align to TRBD2. The V gene end was trimmed by 1 base and the J gene end by 0 bases; junction bases not matched to a gene: 6. Germline V CDR1 and CDR2: SGHTA, FQGNSA. The CDR3 is 17 residues long. CDR3 nucleotide sequence: TGTGCCAGCAGCTTAGTTACGCGGGGGGCTAGCACAGATACGCAGTATTTT. This codes for CASSLVTRGASTDTQYF.

V gene TRBV6-2 or TRBV6-3 combines with J gene TRBJ2-5; 9 bases are a match to TRBD2. Germline lookup yields CDR1 MNHEY and CDR2 SVGEGT. With V trimmed by 2 bases and J by 1 base, 11 bases remained unmatched. The CDR3 length is 18 residues. CDR3 DNA: TGTGCCAGCAGTTACACCCCCCTAGCGGGAAGGCTCCAAGAGACCCAGTACTTC. This translates into CASSYTPLAGRLQETQYF.

This chain's CDR3 is CASSEDRMTGDTQYF. DNA for the CDR3: TGTGCCAGCAGTGAGGACAGGATGACGGGAGATACGCAGTATTTT. J is TRBJ2-3 and V is TRBV2, with TRBD1 matching 7 bases. The V gene's germline CDR1 is SNHLY and CDR2 FYNNEI. The CDR3 consists of 15 residues. After removal of 3 bases from V and 5 bases from J, the junction contained 8 bases not matched to a gene.

The chain recombines TRBV7-9 with TRBJ1-4; no firm D call. CDR1 is SEHNR, CDR2 FQNEAQ, per germline (reference sequence). CDR3 length: 16 residues. Deletions cut 3 bases from V and 2 bases from J, with 13 bases between. The CDR3 nucleotides are TGTGCCAGCAGCTTGGTGGTCGGGTCGACTAATGAAAAACTGTTTTTT. Translating it yields CASSLVVGSTNEKLFF.

The chain combines TRBV9 with TRBJ2-1; D perhaps matches TRBD2 (6 bases). Trimming pared 8 bases from V and 5 bases from J, leaving 17 bases between. This CDR3 spans 14 amino acids. CDR1 and CDR2 (germline): SGDLS, YYNGEE. As DNA, the CDR3 is TGTGCCAGTGGAGGGAGAGACAGTGACAATGAGCAGTTCTTC. It specifies CASGGRDSDNEQFF.

This chain uses TRBV3-1 (or the pseudogene TRBV3-2) with TRBJ1-2, with TRBD1 matching over 8 bases. Germline trimming cut 5 bases from V and 5 bases from J; bases unmatched to any gene: 7. In germline, CDR1 is LGHDT, CDR2 YNNKEL (reference sequence). This CDR3 has 14 amino acids. This CDR3 reads CASSTQGAGYGYTF. The CDR3 DNA is TGTGCCAGCAGCACCCAGGGGGCGGGGTATGGCTACACCTTC.